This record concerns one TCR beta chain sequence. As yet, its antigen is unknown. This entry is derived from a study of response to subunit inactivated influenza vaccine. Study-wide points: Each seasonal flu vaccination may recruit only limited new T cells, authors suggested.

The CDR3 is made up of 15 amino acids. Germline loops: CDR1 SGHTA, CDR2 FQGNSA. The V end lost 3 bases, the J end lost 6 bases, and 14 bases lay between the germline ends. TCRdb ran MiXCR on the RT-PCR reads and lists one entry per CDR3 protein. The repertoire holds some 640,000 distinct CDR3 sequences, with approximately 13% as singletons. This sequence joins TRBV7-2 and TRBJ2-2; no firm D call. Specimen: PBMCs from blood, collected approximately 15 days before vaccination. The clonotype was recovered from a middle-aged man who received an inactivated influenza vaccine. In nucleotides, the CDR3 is TGTGCCAGCAGCTTCCGGGCCGCATCACCCGGGGAGCTGTTTTTT. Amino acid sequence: CASSFRAASPGELFF.